The next 9 T cell receptor beta chains were all read from a single sample in a study of T-cell reconstitution after alpha-beta-depleted transplantation in children. Unique molecular identifiers were incorporated into the prepared TCRbeta library. TCRdb re-called the PCR reads through MiXCR, storing one row per CDR3 protein. In the table there are 600,000 to 700,000 distinct CDR3 sequences, around 16% of which are singletons. The sample here was PBMCs from the stem cell graft donor, taken from the stem cell graft. The receptors here all came from a human donor who donated a stem cell graft to a child with acute myeloid leukemia.

This clonotype was observed at least ten times. DNA of the CDR3: TGCAGTGCTAGAGCAGACACTGGAAACACCATATATTTT. Translating it yields CSARADTGNTIYF. This chain links TRBV20-1 with TRBJ1-3; D unresolved. This CDR3 spans 13 amino acids. Per germline, CDR1 DFQATT and CDR2 SNEGSKA (reference sequence). Trimming pared 1 base from V and 2 bases from J, leaving 6 bases between.

This clonotype has ten or more counts. The V gene is TRBV5-1, the J gene TRBJ2-1, with 7 bases matching TRBD2. V trimming: 5 bases; J trimming: 3 bases; junction bases outside the gene matches: 8. Germline V gives CDR1 SGHRS, CDR2 YFSETQ. The length of the CDR3 is 15 residues. CDR3 protein: CASSSIGLDYNEQFF. The CDR3 DNA follows: TGCGCCAGCAGTAGCATAGGACTAGACTACAATGAGCAGTTCTTC.

The sample holds many counts of this clonotype. This rearrangement joins TRBV20-1 to TRBJ2-5; 8 bases are a match to TRBD2. J gave up 1 base and V 6 bases, and 7 bases lay outside the gene matches. Germline CDR1 and CDR2: DFQATT and SNEGSKA (reference sequence). This CDR3 region has 14 residues. CDR3 residues: CSAPSSGLQETQYF. The CDR3 DNA is TGCAGTGCGCCATCTAGCGGGCTCCAAGAGACCCAGTACTTC.

This clonotype was found once. A much larger clonotype is one base distant, so this may be a read error. V and J are TRBV7-9 and TRBJ2-6; D possibly corresponds to TRBD1 (5 bases). This CDR3 is 15 amino acids long. CDR1 SEHNR and CDR2 FQNEAQ come from the germline V gene (reference sequence). CDR3 protein: CASSLLISGANVLIF. CDR3 nucleotides: TGTGCCAGCAGCTTATTAATCTCTGGGGCCAACGTCCTGATTTTC. The whole variable domain, filled in from reference TRBV7-9 and TRBJ2-6, reads DTGVSQNPRHKITKRGQNVTFRCDPISEHNRLYWYRQTLGQGPEFLTYFQNEAQLEKSRLLSDRFSAERPKGSFSTLEIQRTEQGDSAMYLCASSLLISGANVLIFGAGSRLTVL.

This clonotype was detected many times. This sequence joins TRBV20-1 and TRBJ1-6, with D uncertain. Trimming stripped 1 base from V and 0 bases from J, with 19 bases between. The CDR3 consists of 19 residues. Germline CDR1 and CDR2: DFQATT and SNEGSKA (reference sequence). CDR3 sequence (DNA): TGCAGTGCTAGAGGGGGTCGGGGTCGGGGAAGCTCCTATAATTCACCCCTCCACTTT. Its translation: CSARGGRGRGSSYNSPLHF.

There are many counts of this clonotype. The chain recombines TRBV27 with TRBJ2-1, with D maybe TRBD1 (6 bases). With 5 bases removed from V and 3 bases from J, the gap between germline ends came to 14 bases. This CDR3 contains 15 residues. Per germline, CDR1 MNHEY and CDR2 SMNVEV (reference sequence). CDR3 sequence reads: CASSGGRGDYNEQFF. The CDR3 nucleotides are TGTGCCAGCAGTGGGGGCAGGGGTGACTACAATGAGCAGTTCTTC.

This clonotype showed up just a few times. The chain recombines TRBV5-1 with TRBJ2-7; D tentatively reads TRBD1 or TRBD2 (6 bases each). This CDR3 spans 15 amino acids. The germline V gene encodes CDR1 SGHRS and CDR2 YFSETQ. V was shortened by 0 bases and J by 5 bases, with 15 bases between the two germline ends. DNA of the CDR3: TGCGCCAGCAGCTTGGAGGTAGGGGGGAAGAACGAGCAGTACTTC. Translation gives CASSLEVGGKNEQYF. Drawing the rest from reference TRBV5-1 and TRBJ2-7, the complete variable domain is KAGVTQTPRYLIKTRGQQVTLSCSPISGHRSVSWYQQTPGQGLQFLFEYFSETQRNKGNFPGRFSGRQFSNSRSEMNVSTLELGDSALYLCASSLEVGGKNEQYFGPGTRLTVT.

The gene calls are TRBV29-1 and TRBJ2-1; D not certain. CDR3 length equals 13 residues. V gave up 1 base and J gave up 14 bases, with 18 bases separating them. CDR1 SQVTM and CDR2 ANQGSEA come from the germline V gene. Here the CDR3 reads CSVEVDGPLFEFF. The DNA of the CDR3 is TGCAGCGTTGAAGTGGACGGGCCCCTCTTCGAGTTCTTC.

This clonotype has a count of ten or more. The rearrangement links TRBV20-1 to TRBJ2-5; the D gene is possibly TRBD1 (6 bases). The CDR3 is made up of 13 amino acids. In germline, CDR1 is DFQATT, CDR2 SNEGSKA (reference sequence). V shed 3 bases and J shed 2 bases, with 10 bases lying between them. The CDR3 sequence: CSASWTDQETQYF. The DNA for the CDR3 is TGCAGTGCTAGTTGGACAGATCAAGAGACCCAGTACTTC.